The sequence of this TCR beta chain was determined in a study of cytomegalovirus exposure and HLA in healthy donors. Vbeta (60) and Jbeta (13) primers were used in the PCR. The table came from immunoSEQ multiplex PCR; TCRdb's copy has only in-frame clones and leaves some out. The data contain some 250,000 clones, about 80% of them singletons. V was shortened by 1 base and J by 7 bases, with 17 bases between the two germline ends. This CDR3 is 16 amino acids long. Germline CDR1 SGHRS, CDR2 YFSETQ. Each donor was healthy, and each was a bone marrow donor. The specimen was PBMCs. The sequence derives from a woman aged 55-70 years in good health and CMV-seropositive. The chain links TRBV5-1 to TRBJ2-2; tentative D call: TRBD2 (5 bases). CDR3 amino acids: CASSLYSRLRGGELFF. As DNA, the CDR3 is TGCGCCAGCAGCTTGTACTCCAGACTAAGAGGCGGGGAGCTGTTTTTT. The full variable domain, completed using reference TRBV5-1 and TRBJ2-2, is KAGVTQTPRYLIKTRGQQVTLSCSPISGHRSVSWYQQTPGQGLQFLFEYFSETQRNKGNFPGRFSGRQFSNSRSEMNVSTLELGDSALYLCASSLYSRLRGGELFFGEGSRLTVL.